These T cell receptor beta chains were read from a single sample in a study of T cell responses to AZD1222 COVID-19 vaccine. The protocol was immunoSEQ multiplex PCR, while the TCRdb copy is restricted to in-frame clones and leaves out a portion. The profile shows about 72,000 clones, 87% of them singletons. The sequenced sample was peripheral blood, obtained on day 0 of AZD1222 vaccination. Source of these receptors: an adult in good health. The CDR3 runs from the conserved cysteine through the conserved F or W. The order of the fields is V gene, CDR3 protein.

v_call: TRBV14; cdr3_aa: CASSQGGEQYF
v_call: TRBV6-5; cdr3_aa: CASSYFGATNTEAFF
v_call: TRBV29-1; cdr3_aa: CSAHEPPSVSGYTF
v_call: TRBV7-2; cdr3_aa: CASRSGAGELFF
v_call: TRBV16; cdr3_aa: CASSPKVTVGYTF
v_call: TRBV5-5; cdr3_aa: CASSWTGTGHNSPLHF
v_call: TRBV6-5; cdr3_aa: CASKSPNQPQHF
v_call: TRBV7-3; cdr3_aa: CASSSTGARTEAFF
v_call: TRBV6-2/TRBV6-3; cdr3_aa: CASSSNGPVSEQYF
v_call: TRBV7-9; cdr3_aa: CASSGRTGRGETQYF
v_call: TRBV7-3; cdr3_aa: CASSLNPAGLAEQFF
v_call: TRBV19; cdr3_aa: CASNQGRQETQYF
v_call: TRBV3-1/TRBV3-2; cdr3_aa: CASSQGTGVYEQYF
v_call: TRBV4-1; cdr3_aa: CASRGGGAYNEQFF
v_call: TRBV7-8; cdr3_aa: CASSPPTGNNEKLFF
v_call: TRBV7-9; cdr3_aa: CASSLSSGNTEAFF
v_call: TRBV6-1; cdr3_aa: CASSELAGLRSPLHF
v_call: TRBV4-1; cdr3_aa: CASSLSSALTYNEQFF
v_call: TRBV6-1; cdr3_aa: CASSDRYRSLSNQPQHF
v_call: TRBV11-2; cdr3_aa: CASSLSGGNIQYF
v_call: TRBV15; cdr3_aa: CATSRDHIPNTEAFF
v_call: TRBV11-2; cdr3_aa: CASSSSGTGVDGYTF
v_call: TRBV6-5; cdr3_aa: CASTREDEQFF
v_call: TRBV19; cdr3_aa: CASRGTAEAFF
v_call: TRBV12-5; cdr3_aa: CASGRALSGGGSSYNEQFF
v_call: TRBV7-9; cdr3_aa: CASSIGPQPQHF
v_call: TRBV5-1; cdr3_aa: CASRTGGNYNEQFF
v_call: TRBV27; cdr3_aa: CASSLWEINTEAFF
v_call: TRBV2; cdr3_aa: CASRGLDITEAFF
v_call: TRBV2; cdr3_aa: CASSPQDRGEKLFF
v_call: TRBV11-1; cdr3_aa: CASSSSYEQYF
v_call: TRBV20-1; cdr3_aa: CSASVLAGDTDTQYF
v_call: TRBV5-5; cdr3_aa: CASSLDKLDTQYF
v_call: TRBV7-9; cdr3_aa: CASSPDGSNQPQHF
v_call: TRBV6-2/TRBV6-3; cdr3_aa: CASSSSGAAGNQPQHF
v_call: TRBV2; cdr3_aa: CASGRSGNNSPLHF
v_call: TRBV6-5; cdr3_aa: CASRNTEAFF
v_call: TRBV14; cdr3_aa: CASSQGPGQRNEKLFF
v_call: TRBV2; cdr3_aa: CASSFLGNQPQHF
v_call: TRBV28; cdr3_aa: CASSFRGRDHTGELFF
v_call: TRBV7-2; cdr3_aa: CASSTPPGGFGGNEQFF
v_call: TRBV6-1; cdr3_aa: CASSDIIRASEAFF
v_call: TRBV29-1; cdr3_aa: CSEGASPGIGYTF
v_call: TRBV3-1/TRBV3-2; cdr3_aa: CASSLRTSGGLNEQFF
v_call: TRBV5-6; cdr3_aa: CASSASGTGGETQYF
v_call: TRBV4-2; cdr3_aa: CASSQDRAAGPLYGYTF
v_call: TRBV12-5; cdr3_aa: CASARGESFTDTQYF
v_call: TRBV4-3; cdr3_aa: CASSQVGGGAREQFF
v_call: TRBV27; cdr3_aa: CASSFWGGYGYTF
v_call: TRBV28; cdr3_aa: CASSRGYGETQYF
v_call: TRBV5-1; cdr3_aa: CASSLTGTDYNEQFF
v_call: TRBV20-1; cdr3_aa: CSAKGATEAFF
v_call: TRBV7-3; cdr3_aa: CASRQDPNTEAFF